This TCR beta chain was found in a study of cytomegalovirus exposure and HLA in healthy donors. CDR3 length: 14 residues. With 6 bases removed from V and 9 bases from J, the gap between germline ends came to 18 bases. Germline loops: CDR1 SEHNR, CDR2 FQNEAQ (reference sequence). Use of 60 Vbeta and 13 Jbeta primers characterized the PCR. The method was immunoSEQ multiplex PCR; TCRdb's version includes in-frame clones alone and lacks a portion of them. The data show fewer than 55,000 clones, about 70% seen once. The receptor comes from a woman in her forties or fifties in good health and CMV-seropositive. Sequenced sample: PBMCs. The chain recombines TRBV7-9 with TRBJ2-1, with a tentative D call TRBD1 (6 bases). The CDR3: CASSSPERGSEQFF. CDR3 bases: TGTGCCAGCAGTTCCCCTGAGAGGGGGTCTGAGCAGTTCTTC.